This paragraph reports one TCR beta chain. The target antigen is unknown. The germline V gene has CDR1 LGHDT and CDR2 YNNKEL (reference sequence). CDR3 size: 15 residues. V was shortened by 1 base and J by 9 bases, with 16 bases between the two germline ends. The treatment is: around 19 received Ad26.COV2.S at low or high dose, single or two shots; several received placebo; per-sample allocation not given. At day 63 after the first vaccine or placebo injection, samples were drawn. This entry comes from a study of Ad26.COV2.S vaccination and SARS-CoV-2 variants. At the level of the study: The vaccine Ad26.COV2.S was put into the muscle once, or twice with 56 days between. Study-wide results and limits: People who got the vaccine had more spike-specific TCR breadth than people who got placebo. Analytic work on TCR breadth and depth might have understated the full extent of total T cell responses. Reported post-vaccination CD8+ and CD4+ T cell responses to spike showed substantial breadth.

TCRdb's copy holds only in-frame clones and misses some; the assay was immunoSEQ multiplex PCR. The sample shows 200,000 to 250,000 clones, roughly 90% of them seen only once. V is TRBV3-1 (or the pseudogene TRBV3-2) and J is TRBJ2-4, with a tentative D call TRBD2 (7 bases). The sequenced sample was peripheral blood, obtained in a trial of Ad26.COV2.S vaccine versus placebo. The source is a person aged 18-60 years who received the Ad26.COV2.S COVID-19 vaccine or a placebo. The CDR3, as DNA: TGTGCCAGCAGCCAAGTCACGGGGGGCCTCGGCATTCAGTACTTC. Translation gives CASSQVTGGLGIQYF.